The entry that follows covers one T cell receptor beta chain sequence. The target antigen is unknown. This sample also contains other DNA sequences that code for the same CDR3. Subsets obtained from CD4+ cells comprised CD45RA+ naive and CD45RA-negative memory cells. The method was immunoSEQ multiplex PCR; TCRdb's version includes in-frame clones alone and lacks a portion of them. The table lists some 2.1 million clones, approximately 95% of them singletons. This sample is part of a study of shared clonotypes between healthy human individuals. Whole-study context: The study used three CD4 naive, three CD4 memory, two CD8 naive and one CD8 memory plate per donor. Study findings and constraints: Estimated clonotype richness was generally higher in naive than memory subsets. The study found roughly 5% of naive CD4 clonotypes shared across a few donors.

The CDR3 loop spans 13 amino acids. The V end was cut by 1 base, the J end by 2 bases, with 8 bases between. Germline loops: CDR1 GTSNPN, CDR2 SVGIG (reference sequence). The receptor was isolated from a man aged 18 to 29 in good health. V gene TRBV30 combines with J gene TRBJ1-1, with a weak D call TRBD1 (5 bases). Sequencing was done on a sample of naive CD4+ T cells sorted from blood. Documented subset: CD45RA+ positively selected. This CDR3 reads CAWSAQGNTEAFF. CDR3 nucleotides: TGTGCCTGGAGTGCGCAGGGCAACACTGAAGCTTTCTTT.